This T cell receptor (beta chain) was identified during a study of cytomegalovirus exposure and HLA in healthy donors. Study-level findings and limits: Most TCR sequences were rare, but some public TCRs occurred in many donors. High specificity and sensitivity for cytomegalovirus status were reported for the classifier.

The PCR contained 60 Vbeta and 13 Jbeta primers. Original analysis: Later reanalysis found 80 million or so unique TCR beta chains, 10 million to 14 million of them shared. Assay: immunoSEQ multiplex PCR; the TCRdb copy retains only in-frame clones and omits some. That table supplies the V and J calls and clone size; D and trimming were determined from the DNA. The sample includes 150,000 to 180,000 clones, about 85% seen only once; the top ten take less than 2.5%. Healthy people donating bone marrow made up the donors. This clone was seen a single time. Its matching antigen is unknown. The germline CDR1 and CDR2 sequences are GTSNPN and SVGIG (reference sequence). J was trimmed by 5 bases and V by 2 bases; bases with no gene match: 6. CDR3 length equals 13 residues.

This clonotype was obtained from a woman in her late teens or twenties in good health and CMV-seronegative. The chain has TRBV30 and TRBJ2-7; 7 bases line up with TRBD2. Sequenced input: PBMCs. The chain's CDR3 is CAWSRGSIDEQYF. The CDR3 nucleotides read TGTGCCTGGAGTCGCGGGAGCATCGACGAGCAGTACTTC.